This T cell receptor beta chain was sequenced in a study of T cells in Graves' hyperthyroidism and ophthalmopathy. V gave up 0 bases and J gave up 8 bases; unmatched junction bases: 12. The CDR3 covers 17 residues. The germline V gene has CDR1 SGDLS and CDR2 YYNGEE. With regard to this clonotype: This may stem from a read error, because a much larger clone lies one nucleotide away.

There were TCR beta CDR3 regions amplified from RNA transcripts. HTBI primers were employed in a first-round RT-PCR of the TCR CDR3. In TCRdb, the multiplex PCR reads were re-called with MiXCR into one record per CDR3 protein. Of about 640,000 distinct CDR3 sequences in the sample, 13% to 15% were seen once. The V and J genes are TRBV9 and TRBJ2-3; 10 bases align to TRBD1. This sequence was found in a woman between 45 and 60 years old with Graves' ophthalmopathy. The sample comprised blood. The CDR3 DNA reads TGTGCCAGCAGCGTAGAGGGGGGACAGGGGTGGGCAGGTACGCAGTATTTT. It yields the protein CASSVEGGQGWAGTQYF.